One sample yielded the 9 T cell receptor beta chains listed below, sequenced in a study of blood T cells in healthy people across ages. A J-beta primer mix and a sample-barcoded 5' primer were used in a second PCR of roughly 6 to 11 cycles. TCRdb recomputed calls from the 5' RACE reads with MiXCR, one row per CDR3 protein. The data hold about 1.7 million distinct CDR3 sequences, with roughly 28% observed a single time. Sequenced: blood. The receptors here all came from a woman aged 30 to 39 in good health.

This rearrangement joins TRBV5-1 to TRBJ2-4; 8 bases map to TRBD1. The J call is in doubt because the DNA end fits TRBJ2-7 better. The CDR3 covers 17 residues. Per germline, CDR1 SGHRS and CDR2 YFSETQ. The CDR3 DNA reads as TGCGCCAGCAGCTTGGGACAGGGGTCGGGGGAGGTCTACGAGCAGTACTTC. Encoded protein: CASSLGQGSGEVYEQYF.

The chain is built from TRBV20-1 and TRBJ2-5; D is undetermined. CDR1 is DFQATT and CDR2 is SNEGSKA in the germline V gene (reference sequence). The V gene lost 0 bases and the J gene lost 2 bases, with 10 bases spanning the gap. The CDR3 length is 14 residues. The CDR3 DNA sequence: TGCAGTGCTAGAGAGGCCAGTTCTCAAGAGACCCAGTACTTC. Protein: CSAREASSQETQYF.

Many counts were recorded for this clonotype. The rearrangement joins TRBV12-5 to TRBJ2-1; D is undetermined. Germline CDR1 and CDR2: LGHNT and FRNRAP. The CDR3 loop spans 11 amino acids. The CDR3 is CASALYNEQFF. The CDR3 bases are TGTGCCAGCGCCCTATACAATGAGCAGTTCTTC.

This clonotype was counted at least ten times. This chain's CDR3 is CASSQDGPGLAWYEQYF. Here the CDR3 DNA reads TGCGCCAGCAGCCAAGATGGGCCGGGACTAGCATGGTACGAGCAGTACTTC. V is TRBV4-1 and J is TRBJ2-7, with 9 bases that match TRBD2. Germline CDR1 MGHRA, CDR2 YSYEKL. The ends lost 0 bases at V and 4 bases at J; junction bases unmatched: 10. This CDR3 region has 17 residues.

On this clonotype itself: A much larger clone sits a single nucleotide away, making a read error possible. The chain has TRBV7-2 and TRBJ2-1, with 10 bases matching TRBD2. The CDR3 contains 15 residues. In germline, CDR1 is SGHTA, CDR2 FQGNSA. CDR3 DNA: TGTGCCGGCAGCCTCGGACTAGCGGAGTACAATGAGCAGTTCTTC. It translates to CAGSLGLAEYNEQFF.

This clonotype was recorded at least ten times. This chain connects TRBV20-1 to TRBJ2-4, with D maybe TRBD2 (5 bases). CDR1 is DFQATT and CDR2 is SNEGSKA in the germline V gene (reference sequence). The V gene lost 5 bases and the J gene lost 9 bases, with 14 bases spanning the gap. This CDR3 is built from 12 residues. The CDR3 bases are TGCAGTGCTCCGGATGGCGGAGGCATTCAGTACTTC. Its translation: CSAPDGGGIQYF.

Worth noting for this clonotype: A much larger clone sits a single nucleotide away, making a read error possible. This sequence joins TRBV29-1 and TRBJ2-1; 11 bases match TRBD2. CDR3 length: 14 residues. The germline gives CDR1 SQVTM, CDR2 ANQGSEA. V trimming: 6 bases; J trimming: 8 bases; junction bases outside the gene matches: 9. This chain's CDR3 is CSVLISGRGDEQFF. The CDR3 DNA reads TGCAGCGTCCTGATTAGCGGGAGGGGGGATGAGCAGTTCTTC.

Here the CDR3 reads CAISSTLAGEGSGRQYF. For the CDR3, the DNA is TGTGCCATCAGTTCAACACTAGCGGGAGAAGGATCGGGTAGGCAGTACTTC. The chain has TRBV10-3 and TRBJ2-4; TRBD2 agrees at 11 bases. Unmatched junction bases numbered 19, after V lost 5 bases and J lost 13 bases. The CDR3 covers 17 residues. Germline assignment: CDR1 ENHRY and CDR2 SYGVKD.

The genes are TRBV20-1 and TRBJ1-2; no clear D. Germline V CDR1 and CDR2: DFQATT, SNEGSKA (reference sequence). Trimming removed 5 bases at V and 4 bases at J, with 20 bases between. This CDR3 is 15 amino acids long. The CDR3: CSAPVPGLGSYGYTF. DNA for the CDR3: TGCAGTGCTCCGGTCCCAGGACTAGGGAGCTATGGCTACACCTTC.